This TCR beta chain comes out of a study of T cells in tuberculosis. Study conclusions and caveats: Smaller alpha distances in active tuberculosis partly reflected shorter CDR3-alpha lengths.

With regard to this clone: What it binds is not known.

The CDR3 runs to 15 residues. Germline trimming cut 2 bases from V and 4 bases from J; bases unmatched to any gene: 7. CDR1 and CDR2 from the germline V gene are SGHDT and YYEEEE. The data were produced by immunoSEQ multiplex PCR, yet TCRdb's version contains in-frame clones alone and is incomplete. The sample records around 39,000 clones, about 94% being singletons. Input material: PBMCs. The TCR comes from a donor aged 10-29 years with latent tuberculosis or without tuberculosis infection. This sequence joins TRBV5-6 and TRBJ1-2, with 8 bases that match TRBD1. CDR3 bases: TGTGCCAGCAGCTTACAGGGACAGGACTTCTATGGCTACACCTTC. This sequence encodes CASSLQGQDFYGYTF.